Listed here are 21 T cell receptor beta chains from one sample, sequenced in a study of blood T cell repertoires in COVID-19. Libraries were prepared by immunoSEQ multiplex PCR; TCRdb keeps only in-frame clonotypes and omits some of them. The data show almost 250,000 clones, 86% seen once. Sequencing was done on a sample of peripheral blood. These receptors were taken from a woman older than 75 with COVID-19, enrolled during active disease.

In nucleotides, the CDR3 is TGTGCCAGTAGTAACCCTAGCGGGGGAGTTCTGCGCGAGACCCAGTACTTC. This gives the protein CASSNPSGGVLRETQYF. The chain combines TRBV19 with TRBJ2-5; 10 nucleotides match TRBD2. The CDR3 extends over 17 amino acids. Trimming removed 4 bases from V and 5 bases from J; junction bases left unmatched: 13. CDR1 is LNHDA and CDR2 is SQIVND in the germline V gene (reference sequence).

The V and J genes are TRBV7-8 and TRBJ1-1; weak D call: TRBD1 (5 bases). Germline V gene sequence: CDR1 SGHVS, CDR2 FQNEAQ. The CDR3 sequence is 15 residues long. The germline V and J ends were trimmed by 5 bases and 0 bases, with 13 bases remaining between them. Written as DNA, the CDR3 is TGTGCCAGCAGCCCCATCGGGGGACTGAACACTGAAGCTTTCTTT. Translating it yields CASSPIGGLNTEAFF.

This chain's CDR3 is CASSLSGGYEAFF. Written as DNA, the CDR3 is TGTGCCAGCAGTTTATCGGGGGGGTATGAAGCTTTCTTT. This chain joins TRBV12-3 or TRBV12-4 and TRBJ1-1; possible D gene TRBD1, 5 bases. With 2 bases removed from V and 7 bases from J, the gap between germline ends came to 11 bases. The CDR3 sequence is 13 residues long.

V gene TRBV6-4 combines with J gene TRBJ2-7; tentative D call: TRBD1 (5 bases). CDR1 and CDR2 (germline): MRHNA, SNTAGT. The CDR3 sequence is 17 residues long. Trimming shortened V by 2 bases and J by 1 base, and 18 bases separated the two germline ends. For the CDR3, the DNA is TGTGCCAGCAGTGACCCACCTGACAGAACGCTATCCTACGAGCAGTACTTC. It translates to CASSDPPDRTLSYEQYF.

This sequence joins TRBV6-5 and TRBJ1-1; D remains ambiguous. The germline V and J ends were trimmed by 7 bases and 4 bases, with 16 bases remaining between them. This CDR3 is built from 14 residues. The germline gives CDR1 MNHEY, CDR2 SVGAGI. The chain's CDR3 is CASIETQASTEAFF. The CDR3 DNA reads as TGTGCCAGCATCGAAACCCAGGCCTCCACTGAAGCTTTCTTT.

This clone was observed once. The chain joins TRBV20-1 to TRBJ1-5; 9 bases map to TRBD1. Unmatched junction bases numbered 7, after V lost 3 bases and J lost 4 bases. The CDR3 contains 15 residues. Per germline, CDR1 DFQATT and CDR2 SNEGSKA (reference sequence). The CDR3 sequence: CSASTGGAGNQPQHF. For the CDR3, the DNA is TGCAGTGCTAGTACAGGGGGCGCGGGGAATCAGCCCCAGCATTTT.

The rearrangement joins TRBV18 to TRBJ2-7; D perhaps matches TRBD1 (7 bases). Germline V gene data show CDR1 as KGHSH and CDR2 as LQKENI. The CDR3 sequence is 19 residues long. Deletions cut 4 bases from V and 3 bases from J, with 28 bases between. The CDR3 is CASSHTGVTRSGTLYEQYF. CDR3 bases: TGTGCCAGCTCACACACAGGGGTCACTCGTAGCGGAACTCTCTACGAGCAGTACTTC.

The chain carries TRBV19 and TRBJ1-4; possible D gene TRBD1, 5 bases. The V and J ends lost 5 bases and 2 bases respectively, with 9 bases between them. Germline V gives CDR1 LNHDA, CDR2 SQIVND (reference sequence). The CDR3 covers 14 residues. CDR3 protein: CASSWRGTNEKLFF. In DNA, the CDR3 is TGTGCCAGTAGTTGGCGGGGCACTAATGAAAAACTGTTTTTT.

V gene TRBV5-1 combines with J gene TRBJ1-4, with D perhaps matching TRBD1 (6 bases). Trimming left V 0 bases short and J 11 bases short, with 17 bases between. Germline values: CDR1 SGHRS, CDR2 YFSETQ. CDR3 size: 15 residues. The CDR3 nucleotides read TGCGCCAGCAGCTTGGCCACAGGGCAGGGGTTGAAACTGTTTTTT. Translation gives CASSLATGQGLKLFF.

About this clone: Other DNA sequences of this sample code for an identical CDR3. J is TRBJ1-2 and V is TRBV12-3 or TRBV12-4; no reliable D call. The CDR3 is 12 amino acids. V lost 1 base, J lost 7 bases, and 7 bases lay in between. In DNA, the CDR3 is TGTGCCAGCAGTTTAGGGTCGGGTGGCTACACCTTC. Translation gives CASSLGSGGYTF.

The chain recombines TRBV19 with TRBJ1-6, with a possible D match to TRBD1 (6 bases). V lost 11 bases and J 10 bases, leaving 18 bases between the germline ends. Germline-derived CDR1 and CDR2 are LNHDA and SQIVND (reference sequence). The CDR3 has 13 amino acids. CDR3 amino acids: CAASYRDRSPLHF. The CDR3, as DNA: TGTGCCGCCTCTTACAGGGATCGGTCACCCCTCCACTTT.

The chain uses TRBV4-1 and TRBJ2-5; 7 nucleotides line up with TRBD2. Germline lookup yields CDR1 MGHRA and CDR2 YSYEKL. CDR3 length: 15 residues. V was clipped by 4 bases and J by 4 bases; unmatched bases: 9. The CDR3 region has the DNA TGCGCCAGCAGCCGCCTCGGACTAGGAGGAGAGACCCAGTACTTC. This sequence encodes CASSRLGLGGETQYF.

The chain carries TRBV14 and TRBJ2-3; no clear D gene. This CDR3 has 12 amino acids. CDR1 SGHDN and CDR2 FVKESK come from the germline V gene. The germline V and J ends were trimmed by 5 bases and 2 bases, with 5 bases remaining between them. CDR3 amino acids: CASSVLTDTQYF. The CDR3 nucleotides are TGTGCCAGCAGCGTTCTCACAGATACGCAGTATTTT.

The chain couples TRBV5-1 to TRBJ1-6; tentatively, D is TRBD1 (6 bases). Trimming left V 0 bases short and J 0 bases short, with 19 bases between. CDR1 is SGHRS, CDR2 YFSETQ, per germline. The CDR3 extends over 20 amino acids. DNA of the CDR3: TGCGCCAGCAGCTTGGTCACCACAGGGATAGTACGCTCCTATAATTCACCCCTCCACTTT. It yields the protein CASSLVTTGIVRSYNSPLHF.

CDR3 protein: CASSQDSGRGTDTQYF. CDR3 nucleotides: TGTGCCAGCAGCCAAGATAGTGGCAGGGGGACAGATACGCAGTATTTT. The J gene is TRBJ2-3, the V gene TRBV3-1 (or the pseudogene TRBV3-2), with 7 bases fitting TRBD1. Unmatched junction bases numbered 6, after V lost 0 bases and J lost 3 bases. The CDR3 totals 16 residues. Germline V gene sequence: CDR1 LGHDT, CDR2 YNNKEL (reference sequence).

The genes are TRBV7-8 and TRBJ2-5; TRBD1 is a possible D gene (6 bases). The CDR3 sequence is 15 residues long. Germline CDR1 is SGHVS and CDR2 is FQNEAQ. The ends were cut back, 5 bases at V and 5 bases at J, with 18 bases in the middle. CDR3 DNA: TGTGCCAGCAGCCCTCAGGGCGTAAGGGGGGAGACCCAGTACTTC. Amino acids: CASSPQGVRGETQYF.

This clone was recorded once. The chain employs TRBV28 and TRBJ2-1, with D tentatively TRBD1 (5 bases). This CDR3 is 15 amino acids long. CDR1 is MDHEN and CDR2 is SYDVKM in the germline V gene. Trimming took off 4 bases at V and 2 bases at J, with 12 bases between the two ends. CDR3 in amino acids: CASSSDTLTYNEQFF. In DNA, the CDR3 is TGTGCCAGCAGTTCGGACACCTTAACCTACAATGAGCAGTTCTTC.

In its sample, this clone was seen once. The chain is built from TRBV7-9 and TRBJ1-5, with D tentatively TRBD1 (6 bases). CDR1 and CDR2 from the germline V gene are SEHNR and FQNEAQ (reference sequence). CDR3 length: 14 amino acids. The germline V and J ends were trimmed by 2 bases and 5 bases, with 10 bases remaining between them. The CDR3 here is CASSLSQGHQPQHF. The DNA of the CDR3 is TGTGCCAGCAGCTTATCGCAGGGGCATCAGCCCCAGCATTTT.

V and J are TRBV4-1 and TRBJ1-5; 11 nucleotides line up with TRBD1. Looked up from germline, CDR1 is MGHRA and CDR2 is YSYEKL. The V gene end was trimmed by 6 bases and the J gene end by 2 bases; junction bases not matched to a gene: 3. CDR3 size: 15 residues. The CDR3 nucleotides read TGCGCCAGCAGTGGGACAGGGGGTGGCAATCAGCCCCAGCATTTT. This codes for CASSGTGGGNQPQHF.

The V call is TRBV20-1, the J call TRBJ1-6; 8 nucleotides align to TRBD1. This CDR3 region has 15 residues. CDR1 is DFQATT and CDR2 is SNEGSKA in the germline V gene (reference sequence). Trimming cost V 3 bases and J 5 bases; bases outside gene matches: 6. Here the CDR3 DNA reads TGCAGTGCTAGTTTTTCGGGACAGGATAATTCACCCCTCCACTTT. Translated: CSASFSGQDNSPLHF.

This clone appeared once. The genes are TRBV15 and TRBJ1-3; D possibly corresponds to TRBD1 (6 bases). Trimming removed 3 bases from V and 2 bases from J, with 8 bases in between. The CDR3 length is 14 residues. Germline values: CDR1 LNHNV, CDR2 YYDKDF (reference sequence). Written as DNA, the CDR3 is TGTGCCACCAGCAGGGGGGCTGCTGGAAACACCATATATTTT. This sequence encodes CATSRGAAGNTIYF.